This T cell receptor beta chain is from a study of T cell responses to AZD1222 COVID-19 vaccine. The data were produced by immunoSEQ multiplex PCR, yet TCRdb's version contains in-frame clones alone and is incomplete. The sample contains roughly 160,000 clones, roughly nine tenths of which appear only once. This clone was observed a single time. This CDR3 comprises 15 residues. CDR1 is LNHDA and CDR2 is SQIVND in the germline V gene (reference sequence). Germline trimming cut 6 bases from V and 7 bases from J; bases unmatched to any gene: 9. The origin of this receptor is an adult in good health. V is TRBV19 and J is TRBJ2-1; 10 bases agree with TRBD1. Here the sequenced sample was peripheral blood, taken on day 0 of MenACWY control vaccination. The CDR3 DNA reads as TGTGCCAGTAGCCGAGAGGACAGGGGGTCGAATGAGCAGTTCTTC. Its translation is CASSREDRGSNEQFF.